This T cell receptor (beta chain) stems from a study of blood T cell repertoires in COVID-19 (dated by TCRdb to the early 2020s). About the full investigation: Samples from collaborators originated in the United States, Italy and Spain and spanned both the acute and convalescent phases of COVID-19. The dataset comprised deeply sampled blood TCRbeta repertoires from subjects exposed to, actively infected with, or recovered from COVID-19. The repertoires were made available in a free public database intended to serve as a resource for research on the immune response to SARS-CoV-2. Nearly every sample came with metadata listing a de-identified subject ID, COVID-19 status, age in years and sex. Samples came from the ongoing ImmuneRACE study (first 160 participants) plus 1,254 subjects from 6 global collaborators. HLA class I and class II types, where available, came from metadata supplied by the sample provider rather than from assay-based typing. The material from the prospective study consisted of cDNA or gDNA derived from T cells, B-cell-depleted T cells, or PBMCs. General conclusions and limits of the study: The amount of clinical and demographic metadata varied by source and participant and was provided uncurated.

Clipping removes 5 bases from V and 5 bases from J, with 5 as the unmatched junction base count. The cysteine opens and the phenylalanine closes a CDR3 of 15 amino acids. Of all the DNA, just the CDR3 is kept, 45 bases in frame from base 1. CDR1 and CDR2 were assigned from the germline V gene as SGHAT and FQNNGV. Turning to this clone: Its cognate antigen has yet to be identified. One base away there is no much larger clone; base qualities are not given.

Whole blood was collected in K2EDTA tubes by collaborating institutions according to the institutions' own protocols. For TCRbeta analysis, collaborator samples were shipped as frozen whole blood, as isolated PBMCs, or as DNA extracted from either sample type. The immunoSEQ Assay, a bias-controlled multiplex PCR, was used to amplify TCRbeta CDR3 regions from genomic DNA. The published analysis was carried out like this. The number of nucleated cells in each sample was estimated from the amplification of reference gene primers within the assay. To quantify the absolute abundance of each unique TCRbeta CDR3 rearrangement, sequence reads were collapsed and filtered. For each sample, productive Simpson clonality was calculated by taking the square root of Simpson's diversity index across productive rearrangements. What TCRdb holds here is the immuneACCESS table cut down to in-frame rearrangements. Part of the clones is not present; checked against another copy, under half of the missing clones reflect an unresolved V gene, and the others are unexplained. V, J and clone size derive from that table, while D and trimming were established from the DNA sequence. The sample includes 400,000 or so clones, with more than 85% observed a single time. The ten largest clonotypes hold approximately 2.9% of the sample.

The chain is encoded by TRBV11-2 joined to TRBJ2-1, and 11 junctional nucleotides match TRBD2. The clonotype comes from a human donor in a cohort sampled during active COVID-19. Specimen: peripheral blood. The CDR3 amino acid sequence is: CASSPRLAGHNEQFF. The DNA is as follows: TGTGCCAGCAGCCCCCGACTAGCGGGGCACAATGAGCAGTTCTTC.